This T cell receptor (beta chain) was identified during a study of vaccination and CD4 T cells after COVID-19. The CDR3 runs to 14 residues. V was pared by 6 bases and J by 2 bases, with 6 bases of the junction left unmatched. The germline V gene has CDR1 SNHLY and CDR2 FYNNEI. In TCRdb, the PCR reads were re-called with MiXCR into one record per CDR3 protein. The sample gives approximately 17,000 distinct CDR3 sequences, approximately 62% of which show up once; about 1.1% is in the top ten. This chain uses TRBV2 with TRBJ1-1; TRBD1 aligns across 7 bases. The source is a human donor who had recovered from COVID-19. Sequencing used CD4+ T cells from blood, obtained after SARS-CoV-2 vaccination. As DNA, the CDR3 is TGTGCCAGCAGCCTAGACAGGGATAACACTGAAGCTTTCTTT. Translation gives CASSLDRDNTEAFF. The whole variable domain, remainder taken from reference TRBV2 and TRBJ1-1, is EPEVTQTPSHQVTQMGQEVILRCVPISNHLYFYWYRQILGQKVEFLVSFYNNEISEKSEIFDDQFSVERPDGSNFTLKIRSTKLEDSAMYFCASSLDRDNTEAFFGQGTRLTVV.